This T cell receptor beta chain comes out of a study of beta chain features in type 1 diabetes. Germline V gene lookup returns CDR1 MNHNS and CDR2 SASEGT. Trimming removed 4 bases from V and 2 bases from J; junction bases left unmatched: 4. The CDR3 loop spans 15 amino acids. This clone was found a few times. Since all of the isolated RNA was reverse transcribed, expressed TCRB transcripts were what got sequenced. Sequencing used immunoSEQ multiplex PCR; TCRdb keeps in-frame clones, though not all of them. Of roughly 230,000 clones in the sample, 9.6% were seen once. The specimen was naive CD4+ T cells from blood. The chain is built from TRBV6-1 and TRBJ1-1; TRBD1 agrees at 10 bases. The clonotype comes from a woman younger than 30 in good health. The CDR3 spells CASSVGDRGNTEAFF. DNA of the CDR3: TGTGCCAGCAGTGTAGGGGACAGGGGCAACACTGAAGCTTTCTTT.